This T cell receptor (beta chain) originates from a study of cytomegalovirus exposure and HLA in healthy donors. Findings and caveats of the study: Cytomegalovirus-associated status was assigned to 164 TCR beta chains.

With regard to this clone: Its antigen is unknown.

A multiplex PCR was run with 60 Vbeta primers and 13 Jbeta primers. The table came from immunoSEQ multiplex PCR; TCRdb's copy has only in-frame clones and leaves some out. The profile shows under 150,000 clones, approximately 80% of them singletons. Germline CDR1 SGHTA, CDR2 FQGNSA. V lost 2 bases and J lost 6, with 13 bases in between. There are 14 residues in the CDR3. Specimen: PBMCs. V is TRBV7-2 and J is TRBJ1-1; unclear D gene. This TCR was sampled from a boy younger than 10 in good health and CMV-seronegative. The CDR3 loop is CASSLMSTVPEAFF. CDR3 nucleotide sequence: TGTGCCAGCAGCTTAATGAGCACAGTCCCTGAAGCTTTCTTT.